This TCR beta chain is drawn from a study of regulatory T cells in long-lasting Graves disease. Arm-PCR of CDR3 regions and iRepertoire HTBI primers were the basis on which TCR beta libraries were built. TCRdb recomputed calls from the multiplex PCR reads with MiXCR, one row per CDR3 protein. The sample consists of about 540,000 distinct CDR3 sequences, less than 15% of them appearing once. The time point is: newly diagnosed GD, antithyroid drugs for less than 3 months. The authors made the TCR library using RNA they extracted from PBMCs. The ends were cut back, 4 bases at V and 0 bases at J, with 7 bases in the middle. Germline V gives CDR1 SNHLY, CDR2 FYNNEI. The CDR3 sequence is 14 residues long. Separately, the same data were catalogued under a study of T cells in Graves' hyperthyroidism and ophthalmopathy.

The clonotype comes from a young man with Graves disease. Material: peripheral blood mononuclear cells (PBMCs), obtained at new diagnosis, from a patient treated with antithyroid drugs. This chain joins TRBV2 and TRBJ2-1, with D possibly matching TRBD2 (5 bases). The CDR3 loop is CASSARVSYNEQFF. CDR3 nucleotide sequence: TGTGCCAGCAGTGCGAGGGTCTCCTACAATGAGCAGTTCTTC.